Reported below is one TCR beta chain. Its target is unknown. Sequencing was performed with immunoSEQ multiplex PCR; in TCRdb, only in-frame clones are kept and a portion is missing. The table shows about 90,000 clones, with 85% to 95% occurring only once. This entry is derived from a study of graft-versus-host responses after intestinal transplantation. The wider study: Every one of the recipients received anti-thymocyte globulin induction and afterwards took tacrolimus and steroids for around 3 years. Findings of the study overall: GvH clones were found in recipient marrow; some appeared first in ileum or blood. The study associated peak circulating GvH clone levels with early post-transplant HvG declines.

Per the germline V gene, CDR1 is GTSNPN and CDR2 is SVGIG (reference sequence). The germline V and J ends were trimmed by 3 bases and 2 bases, with 11 bases remaining between them. The CDR3 extends over 13 amino acids. The sequence was obtained from a human donor who received an intestinal transplant. The gene calls are TRBV30 and TRBJ2-7; weak D call: TRBD2 (6 bases). Specimen: unstimulated CD8+ T cells sorted from spleen or lymph node cells, collected before intestinal transplant. CDR3 sequence reads: CAWSGSVTYEQYF. CDR3 DNA: TGTGCCTGGAGCGGGAGCGTAACCTACGAGCAGTACTTC.